This TCR beta chain was captured in a study of cytomegalovirus exposure and HLA in healthy donors. Study outcomes and limitations: Reported findings show TCR beta sequences accurately forecast HLA-A and HLA-B alleles in most subjects. Listed as cytomegalovirus-associated were 150 or so TCR beta chains. An ancestry cluster, one associated with Asian ancestry, reportedly showed fewer N-insertions than the roughly 610-donor mean in a later analysis.

Researchers ran the PCR with 60 Vbeta and 13 Jbeta primers. Sequenced by immunoSEQ multiplex PCR; TCRdb stores in-frame clones only, minus some. In the table there are over 140,000 clones, almost 85% of which are singletons. To note about this clone: The antigen remains undetermined.

Source material: PBMCs. The sequence was obtained from a man aged 25-45 years in good health and CMV-seropositive.

CDR3 DNA: TGTGCCAGCAGCCGCAGACAGTACAATCAGCCCCAGCATTTT. Its protein is CASSRRQYNQPQHF. V gene TRBV6-5 combines with J gene TRBJ1-5; tentatively, D is TRBD1 (5 bases). V lost 6 bases to trimming and J lost 3 bases, with 12 bases between them. CDR1 MNHEY and CDR2 SVGAGI come from the germline V gene. This CDR3 contains 14 residues.